Included here is one T cell receptor beta chain sequence, with context. The data originate from a study of human T cells and chemical hapten exposure. Turning to the study itself: Minor volume differences among pooled libraries chiefly drove per-sample TCR yield variation.

TCRdb ran MiXCR on the RACE reads and lists one entry per CDR3 protein. The table lists around 99,000 distinct CDR3 sequences, 12% of them singletons. This CDR3 comprises 13 residues. The V gene's germline CDR1 is KGHSH and CDR2 LQKENI. With 2 bases removed from V and 11 bases from J, the gap between germline ends came to 14 bases. Regarding time point: patch test 1, 2 weeks after DPC sensitization. The treatment denotes: therapeutic diphenylcyclopropenone sensitization with weekly scalp DPC. The rearrangement joins TRBV18 to TRBJ2-3; D may correspond to TRBD1 or TRBD2 (5 bases each). Specimen: whole blood, collected in connection with sensitization to the hapten diphenylcyclopropenone (DPC). The sequence came from a woman aged 40 to 55 with alopecia areata. Some clones in this sample may be carry-over from other donors' samples. CDR3 DNA sequence: TGTGCCAGCTCACCAAGTCTGGGGGAGAGGCAGTATTTT. Protein: CASSPSLGERQYF. Drawing the rest from reference TRBV18 and TRBJ2-3, the complete variable domain is NAGVMQNPRHLVRRRGQEARLRCSPMKGHSHVYWYRQLPEEGLKFMVYLQKENIIDESGMPKERFSAEFPKEGPSILRIQQVVRGDSAAYFCASSPSLGERQYFGPGTRLTVL.